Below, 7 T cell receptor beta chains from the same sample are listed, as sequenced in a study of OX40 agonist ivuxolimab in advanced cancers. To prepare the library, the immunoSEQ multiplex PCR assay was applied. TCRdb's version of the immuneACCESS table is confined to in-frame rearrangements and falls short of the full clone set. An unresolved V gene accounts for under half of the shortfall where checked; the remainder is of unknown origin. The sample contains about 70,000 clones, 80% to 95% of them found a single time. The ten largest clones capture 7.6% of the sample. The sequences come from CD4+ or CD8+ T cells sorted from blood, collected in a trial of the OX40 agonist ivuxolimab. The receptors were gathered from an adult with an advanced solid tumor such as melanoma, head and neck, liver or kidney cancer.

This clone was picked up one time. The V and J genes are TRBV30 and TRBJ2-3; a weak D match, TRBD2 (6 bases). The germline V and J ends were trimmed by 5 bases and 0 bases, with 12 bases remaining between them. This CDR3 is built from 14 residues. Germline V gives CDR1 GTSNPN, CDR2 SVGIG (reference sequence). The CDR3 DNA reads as TGTGCCTGGCGGGGGTCTCCTAGCACAGATACGCAGTATTTT. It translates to CAWRGSPSTDTQYF.

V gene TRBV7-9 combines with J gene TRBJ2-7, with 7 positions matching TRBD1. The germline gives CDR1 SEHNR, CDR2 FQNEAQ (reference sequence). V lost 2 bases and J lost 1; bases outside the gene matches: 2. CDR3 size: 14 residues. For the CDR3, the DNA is TGTGCCAGCAGCTTAACAGGGGTATCCTACGAGCAGTACTTC. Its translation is CASSLTGVSYEQYF.

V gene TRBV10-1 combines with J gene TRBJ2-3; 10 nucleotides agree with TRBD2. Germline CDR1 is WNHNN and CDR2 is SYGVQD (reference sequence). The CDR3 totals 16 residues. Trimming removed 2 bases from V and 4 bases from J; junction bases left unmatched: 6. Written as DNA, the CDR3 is TGCGCCAGCAGTGAGGTTTCCAGCGGGGGGGCAGATACGCAGTATTTT. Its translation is CASSEVSSGGADTQYF.

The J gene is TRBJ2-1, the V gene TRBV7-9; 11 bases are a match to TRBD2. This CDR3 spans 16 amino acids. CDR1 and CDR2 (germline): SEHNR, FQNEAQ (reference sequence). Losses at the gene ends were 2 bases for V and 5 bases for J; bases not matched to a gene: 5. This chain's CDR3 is CASSLRTSGLHNEQFF. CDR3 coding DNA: TGTGCCAGCAGCTTACGGACTAGCGGGTTACACAATGAGCAGTTCTTC.

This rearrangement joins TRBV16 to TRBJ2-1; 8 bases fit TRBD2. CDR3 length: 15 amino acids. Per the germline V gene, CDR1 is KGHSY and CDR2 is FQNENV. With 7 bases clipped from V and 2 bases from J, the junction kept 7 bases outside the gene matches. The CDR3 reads CASTSGGVAYNEQFF. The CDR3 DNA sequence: TGTGCCAGCACCTCGGGGGGGGTGGCCTACAATGAGCAGTTCTTC.

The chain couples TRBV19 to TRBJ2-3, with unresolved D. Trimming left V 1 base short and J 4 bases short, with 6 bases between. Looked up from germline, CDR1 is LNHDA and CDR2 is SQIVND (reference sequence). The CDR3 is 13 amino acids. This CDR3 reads CASSIAGSDTQYF. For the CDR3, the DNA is TGTGCCAGTAGTATAGCGGGTTCAGATACGCAGTATTTT. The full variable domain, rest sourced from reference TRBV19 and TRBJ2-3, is DGGITQSPKYLFRKEGQNVTLSCEQNLNHDAMYWYRQDPGQGLRLIYYSQIVNDFQKGDIAEGYSVSREKKESFPLTVTSAQKNPTAFYLCASSIAGSDTQYFGPGTRLTVL.

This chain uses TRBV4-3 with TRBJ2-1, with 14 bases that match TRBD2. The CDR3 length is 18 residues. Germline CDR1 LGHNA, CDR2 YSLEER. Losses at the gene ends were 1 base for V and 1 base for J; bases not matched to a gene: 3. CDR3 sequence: CASSQGTSGGLSYNEQFF. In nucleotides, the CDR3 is TGCGCCAGCAGCCAAGGGACTAGCGGGGGGCTATCCTACAATGAGCAGTTCTTC.